This T cell receptor (beta chain) was profiled in a study of blood T cell repertoires in COVID-19 (dated by TCRdb to 2020 to 2022). Turning to the overall study: The collaborator samples originated in the United States, Italy and Spain and spanned the acute and convalescent phases of COVID-19. The material from the prospective study consisted of cDNA or gDNA derived from T cells, B-cell-depleted T cells, or PBMCs. Subjects who had been exposed to COVID-19, were actively infected with it, or had recovered from it provided the deeply sampled blood TCRbeta repertoires that made up the dataset. The repertoires were made available in a free public database intended to serve as a resource for research on the immune response to SARS-CoV-2. The samples were drawn from two sources: the first 160 participants of the ongoing ImmuneRACE study, and fewer than 1,500 subjects contributed by 6 global collaborators. The sample metadata nearly always contained a de-identified subject ID, COVID-19 status, age in years and sex. Where available, HLA class I and class II types were obtained from metadata supplied by the sample provider rather than from assay-based typing. Results the study describes overall, beyond this receptor: The amount of clinical and demographic metadata varied by source and participant and was provided uncurated.

This clone was detected once. What antigen it recognizes has not been identified. There are no base qualities to consult, and no much larger clone falls within one base. The collaborating institutions used their own protocols to collect whole blood in K2EDTA tubes. For TCRbeta analysis, collaborators shipped samples in one of three forms: frozen whole blood, isolated PBMCs, or DNA extracted from either of those sample types. The immunoSEQ Assay, a bias-controlled multiplex PCR, was used to amplify TCRbeta CDR3 regions from genomic DNA. Concerning the study's data processing: Nucleated cell counts per sample were estimated from amplification of reference gene primers within the assay. Sequence reads were collapsed and filtered to measure the absolute abundance of every unique TCRbeta CDR3 rearrangement. For each sample, productive Simpson clonality was calculated as the square root of Simpson's diversity index over productive rearrangements. In its TCRdb copy, this immuneACCESS table keeps in-frame sequences only and misses some clones. Where compared with another copy, unresolved V genes explain less than half of these, and the others have no known cause. V and J calls and clone size are given by that table; D and trimming were obtained from the DNA. In all, the sample holds a few hundred thousand clones, and about 80% of those were seen once. The ten largest account for about 10% of the sample.

There are 14 amino acids in the CDR3, from cysteine to phenylalanine inclusive. Just the 42-base CDR3 DNA is kept, in frame starting at base 1. CDR1 is given as SEHNR and CDR2 as FQNEAQ, both from the germline V gene (reference sequence). Between the V and J ends, shortened by 5 bases and 1 base respectively, the junction contains 11 bases. This clonotype was obtained from a man at least 80 years old with acute or convalescent COVID-19. Sequencing was carried out using peripheral blood. Recombination connected TRBV7-9 to TRBJ1-1; the D segment cannot be called with confidence. The CDR3 region: CASSLSSGNTEAFF. The nucleotide sequence reads as follows: TGTGCCAGCAGCCTAAGTTCAGGGAACACTGAAGCTTTCTTT.